This T cell receptor beta chain was sequenced during a study of long-term antiretroviral therapy in people with HIV. Each HIV-infected participant was given treatment in the United States. immunoSEQ v3.0 was run at survey level. Produced via immunoSEQ multiplex PCR; TCRdb's table is partial and in-frame only. Among tens of thousands of clones, 87% were seen once, and the ten largest hold roughly 0.94%. In regard to this clone: Antigen: not known.

General study points: ART-treated samples gained diversity yet remained below transplant donor controls.

Germline CDR1 SGHNT, CDR2 YYREEE (reference sequence). The V end lost 9 bases, the J end lost 5 bases, and 18 bases lay between the germline ends. The CDR3 contains 14 residues. The receptor's source is a man between 45 and 60 years old with HIV. The specimen was unsorted PBMCs, collected 2 years after starting antiretroviral therapy. V and J are TRBV5-4 and TRBJ1-5; D perhaps matches TRBD1 (5 bases). The CDR3 bases are TGTGCCACCCAGCTTTGGGGGAGGGATCAGCCCCAGCATTTT. It encodes CATQLWGRDQPQHF.